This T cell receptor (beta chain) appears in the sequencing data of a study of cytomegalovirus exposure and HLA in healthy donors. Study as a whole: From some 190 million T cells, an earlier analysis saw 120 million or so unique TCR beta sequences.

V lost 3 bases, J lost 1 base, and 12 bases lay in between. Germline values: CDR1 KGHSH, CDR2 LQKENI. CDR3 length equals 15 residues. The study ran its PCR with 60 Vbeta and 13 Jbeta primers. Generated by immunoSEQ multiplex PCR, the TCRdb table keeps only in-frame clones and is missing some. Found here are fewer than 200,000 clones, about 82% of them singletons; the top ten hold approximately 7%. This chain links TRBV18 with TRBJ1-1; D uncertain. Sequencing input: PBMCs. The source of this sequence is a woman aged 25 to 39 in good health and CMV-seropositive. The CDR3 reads CASSPMQAPNTEAFF. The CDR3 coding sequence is TGTGCCAGCTCACCGATGCAGGCGCCGAACACTGAAGCTTTCTTT.